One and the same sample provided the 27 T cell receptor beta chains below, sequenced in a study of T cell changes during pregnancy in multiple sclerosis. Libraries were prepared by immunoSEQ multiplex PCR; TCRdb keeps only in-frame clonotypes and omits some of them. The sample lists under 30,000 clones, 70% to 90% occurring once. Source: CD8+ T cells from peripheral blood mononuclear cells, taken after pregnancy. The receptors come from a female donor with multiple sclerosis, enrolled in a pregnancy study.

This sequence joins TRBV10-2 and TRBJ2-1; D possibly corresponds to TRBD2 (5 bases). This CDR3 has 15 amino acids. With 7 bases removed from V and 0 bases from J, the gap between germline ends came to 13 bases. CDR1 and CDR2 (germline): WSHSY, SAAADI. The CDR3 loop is CASIARESSYNEQFF. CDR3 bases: TGCGCCAGCATAGCTAGGGAGAGCTCCTACAATGAGCAGTTCTTC.

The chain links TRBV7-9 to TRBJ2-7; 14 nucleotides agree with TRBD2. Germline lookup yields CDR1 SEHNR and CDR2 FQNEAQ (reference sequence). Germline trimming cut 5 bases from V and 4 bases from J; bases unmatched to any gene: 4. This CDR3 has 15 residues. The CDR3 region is CASSPGTSGSYEQYF. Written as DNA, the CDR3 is TGTGCCAGCAGCCCAGGGACTAGCGGGAGTTACGAGCAGTACTTC.

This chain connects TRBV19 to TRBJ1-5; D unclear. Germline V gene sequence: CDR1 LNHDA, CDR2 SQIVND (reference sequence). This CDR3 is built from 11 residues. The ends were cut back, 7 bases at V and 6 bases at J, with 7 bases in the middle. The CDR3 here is CASNRVQPQHF. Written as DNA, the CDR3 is TGTGCCAGTAATCGTGTTCAGCCCCAGCATTTT.

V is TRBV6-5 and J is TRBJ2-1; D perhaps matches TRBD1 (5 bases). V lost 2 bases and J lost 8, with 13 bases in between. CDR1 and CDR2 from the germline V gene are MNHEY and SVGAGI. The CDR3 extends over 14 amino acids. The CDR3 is CASSYAHEGDEQFF. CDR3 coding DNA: TGTGCCAGCAGTTACGCTCACGAAGGGGATGAGCAGTTCTTC.

The CDR3 region has the DNA TGTGCCACCAGCAAATTTACAGGGTCCTACGAGCAGTACTTC. The encoded protein is CATSKFTGSYEQYF. V gene TRBV15 combines with J gene TRBJ2-7, with D possibly TRBD1 on 6 matching bases. The CDR3 consists of 14 residues. Looked up from germline, CDR1 is LNHNV and CDR2 is YYDKDF (reference sequence). V was pared by 4 bases and J by 1 base, with 11 bases between.

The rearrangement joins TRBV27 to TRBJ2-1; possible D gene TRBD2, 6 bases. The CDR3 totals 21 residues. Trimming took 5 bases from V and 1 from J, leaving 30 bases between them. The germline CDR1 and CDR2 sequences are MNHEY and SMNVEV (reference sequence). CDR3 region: CASSGASGEGWRAGSYNEQFF. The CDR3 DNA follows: TGTGCCAGCAGTGGGGCTAGTGGTGAGGGCTGGCGGGCGGGATCCTACAATGAGCAGTTCTTC.

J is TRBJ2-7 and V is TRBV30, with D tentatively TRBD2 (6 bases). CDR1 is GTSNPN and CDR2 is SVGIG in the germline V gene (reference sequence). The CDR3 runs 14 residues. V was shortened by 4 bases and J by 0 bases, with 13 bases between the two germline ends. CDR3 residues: CAWNVAASSYEQYF. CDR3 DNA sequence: TGTGCCTGGAACGTAGCGGCGAGCTCCTACGAGCAGTACTTC.

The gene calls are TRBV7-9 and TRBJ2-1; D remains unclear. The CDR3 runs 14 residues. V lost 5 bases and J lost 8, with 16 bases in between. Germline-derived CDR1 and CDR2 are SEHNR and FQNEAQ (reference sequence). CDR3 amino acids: CASSISLAPDEQFF. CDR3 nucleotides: TGTGCCAGCAGCATTAGCTTGGCTCCAGATGAGCAGTTCTTC. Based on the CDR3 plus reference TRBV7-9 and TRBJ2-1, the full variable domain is DTGVSQNPRHKITKRGQNVTFRCDPISEHNRLYWYRQTLGQGPEFLTYFQNEAQLEKSRLLSDRFSAERPKGSFSTLEIQRTEQGDSAMYLCASSISLAPDEQFFGPGTRLTVL.

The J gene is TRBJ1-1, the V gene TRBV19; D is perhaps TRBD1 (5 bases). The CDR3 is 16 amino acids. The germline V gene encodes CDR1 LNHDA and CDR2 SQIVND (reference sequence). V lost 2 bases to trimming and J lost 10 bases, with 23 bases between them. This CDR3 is CASSILIGDHPIGAFF. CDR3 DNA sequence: TGTGCCAGTAGTATACTTATAGGGGATCATCCCATAGGAGCTTTCTTT.

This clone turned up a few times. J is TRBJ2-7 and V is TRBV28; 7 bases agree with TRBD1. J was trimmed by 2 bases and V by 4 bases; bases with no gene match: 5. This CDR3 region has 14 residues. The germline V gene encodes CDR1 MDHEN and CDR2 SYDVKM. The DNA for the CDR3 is TGTGCCAGCAGTTCATACAGGGGAACCTACGAGCAGTACTTC. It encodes CASSSYRGTYEQYF.

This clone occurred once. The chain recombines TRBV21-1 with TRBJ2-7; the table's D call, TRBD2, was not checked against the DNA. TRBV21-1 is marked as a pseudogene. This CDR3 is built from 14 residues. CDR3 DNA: TGTGCCAGCAGCAAAGCGGAACGACTCCACGAGCAGTACTTC. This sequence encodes CASSKAERLHEQYF.

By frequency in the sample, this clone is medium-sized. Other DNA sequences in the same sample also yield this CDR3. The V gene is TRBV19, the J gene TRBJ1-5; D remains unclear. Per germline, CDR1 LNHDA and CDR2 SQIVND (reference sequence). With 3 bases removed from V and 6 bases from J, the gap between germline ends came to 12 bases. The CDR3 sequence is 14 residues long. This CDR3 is CASSIGSGGQPQHF. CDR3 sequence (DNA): TGTGCCAGTAGTATCGGGTCAGGAGGTCAGCCCCAGCATTTT.

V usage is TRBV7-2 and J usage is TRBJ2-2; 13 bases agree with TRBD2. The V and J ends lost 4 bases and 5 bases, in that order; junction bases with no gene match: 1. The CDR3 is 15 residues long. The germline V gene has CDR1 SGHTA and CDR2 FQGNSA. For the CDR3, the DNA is TGTGCCAGCAGCTCGGGACTAGCGGGAACCGGGGAGCTGTTTTTT. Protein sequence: CASSSGLAGTGELFF.

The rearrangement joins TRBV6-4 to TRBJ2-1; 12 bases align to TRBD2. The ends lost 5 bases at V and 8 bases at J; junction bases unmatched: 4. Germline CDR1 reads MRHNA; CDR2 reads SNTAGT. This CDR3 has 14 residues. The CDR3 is CASSSTSGSDEQFF. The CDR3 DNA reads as TGTGCCAGCAGTTCGACTAGCGGGAGCGATGAGCAGTTCTTC.

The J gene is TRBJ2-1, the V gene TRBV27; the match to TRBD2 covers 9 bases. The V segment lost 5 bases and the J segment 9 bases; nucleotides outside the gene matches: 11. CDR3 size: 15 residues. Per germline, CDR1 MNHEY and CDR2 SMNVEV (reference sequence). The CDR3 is CASSPGLASVCEQFF. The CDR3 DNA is TGTGCCAGCAGTCCTGGACTAGCGTCAGTTTGTGAGCAGTTCTTC.

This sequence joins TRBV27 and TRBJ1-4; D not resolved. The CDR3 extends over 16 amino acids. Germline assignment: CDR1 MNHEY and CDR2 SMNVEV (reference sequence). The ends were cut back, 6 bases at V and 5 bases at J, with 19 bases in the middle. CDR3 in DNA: TGTGCCAGCAGCCCCCTCTGGCGGGAAAACAATGAAAAACTGTTTTTT. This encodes CASSPLWRENNEKLFF.

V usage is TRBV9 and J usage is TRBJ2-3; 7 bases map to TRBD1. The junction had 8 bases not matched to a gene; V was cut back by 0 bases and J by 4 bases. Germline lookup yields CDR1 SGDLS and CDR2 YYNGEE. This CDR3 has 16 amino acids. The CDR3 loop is CASSVAQAGGSDTQYF. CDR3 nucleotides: TGTGCCAGCAGCGTAGCTCAGGCAGGGGGTTCAGATACGCAGTATTTT. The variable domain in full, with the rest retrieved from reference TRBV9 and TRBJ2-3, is DSGVTQTPKHLITATGQRVTLRCSPRSGDLSVYWYQQSLDQGLQFLIQYYNGEERAKGNILERFSAQQFPDLHSELNLSSLELGDSALYFCASSVAQAGGSDTQYFGPGTRLTVL.

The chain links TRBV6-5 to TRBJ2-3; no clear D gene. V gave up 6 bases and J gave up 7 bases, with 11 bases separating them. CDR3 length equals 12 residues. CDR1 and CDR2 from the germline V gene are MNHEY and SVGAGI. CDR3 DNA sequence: TGTGCCAGCAGCCCAGACTCTTATACGCAGTATTTT. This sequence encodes CASSPDSYTQYF.

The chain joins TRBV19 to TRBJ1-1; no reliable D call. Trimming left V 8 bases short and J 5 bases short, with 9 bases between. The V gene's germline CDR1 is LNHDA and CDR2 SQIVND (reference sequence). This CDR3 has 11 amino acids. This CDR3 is CASATGTEAFF. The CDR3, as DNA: TGTGCCAGTGCGACGGGGACTGAAGCTTTCTTT.

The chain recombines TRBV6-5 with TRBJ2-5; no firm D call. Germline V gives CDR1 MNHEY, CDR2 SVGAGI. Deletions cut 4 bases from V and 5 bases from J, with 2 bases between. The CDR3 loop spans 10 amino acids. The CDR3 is CASSSETQYF. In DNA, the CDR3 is TGTGCCAGCAGTTCTGAGACCCAGTACTTC.

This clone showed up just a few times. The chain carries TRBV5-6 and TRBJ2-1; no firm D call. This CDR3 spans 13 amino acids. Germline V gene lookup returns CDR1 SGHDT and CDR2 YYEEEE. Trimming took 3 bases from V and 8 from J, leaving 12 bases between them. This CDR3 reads CASSWAELDEQFF. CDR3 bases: TGTGCCAGCAGCTGGGCAGAGCTTGATGAGCAGTTCTTC.

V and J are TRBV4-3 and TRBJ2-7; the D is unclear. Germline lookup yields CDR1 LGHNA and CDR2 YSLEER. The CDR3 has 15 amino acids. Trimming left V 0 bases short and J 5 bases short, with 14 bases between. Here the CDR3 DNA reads TGCGCCAGCAGCCAAGATCCTATTAGCTTGGACGAGCAGTACTTC. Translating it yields CASSQDPISLDEQYF.

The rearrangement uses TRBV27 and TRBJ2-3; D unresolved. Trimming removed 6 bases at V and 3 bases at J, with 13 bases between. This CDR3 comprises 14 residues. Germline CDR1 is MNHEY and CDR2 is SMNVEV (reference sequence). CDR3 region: CASSLAGETDTQYF. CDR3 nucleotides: TGTGCCAGCAGCCTCGCCGGAGAAACAGATACGCAGTATTTT.

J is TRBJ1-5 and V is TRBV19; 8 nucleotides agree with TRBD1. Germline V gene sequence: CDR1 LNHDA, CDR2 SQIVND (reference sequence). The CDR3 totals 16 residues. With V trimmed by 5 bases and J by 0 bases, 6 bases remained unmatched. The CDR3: CASSEQGGSSNQPQHF. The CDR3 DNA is TGTGCCAGTAGTGAACAGGGGGGGAGTAGCAATCAGCCCCAGCATTTT.

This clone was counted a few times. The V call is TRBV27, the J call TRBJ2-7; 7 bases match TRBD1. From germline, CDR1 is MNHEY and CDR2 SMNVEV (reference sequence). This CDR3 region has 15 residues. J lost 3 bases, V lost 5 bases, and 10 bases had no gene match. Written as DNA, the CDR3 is TGTGCCAGCAGTCCCAGACAGGGAATCTACTACGAGCAGTACTTC. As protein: CASSPRQGIYYEQYF.

The CDR3 DNA sequence: TGTGCCAGTAGTCCACTCGCCCTAACAGGAGACAATATGAACACTGAAGCTTTCTTT. The encoded protein is CASSPLALTGDNMNTEAFF. The genes are TRBV19 and TRBJ1-1, with D possibly TRBD1 on 5 matching bases. The germline V gene encodes CDR1 LNHDA and CDR2 SQIVND (reference sequence). The V and J ends lost 5 bases and 0 bases respectively, with 25 bases between them. The CDR3 consists of 19 residues.

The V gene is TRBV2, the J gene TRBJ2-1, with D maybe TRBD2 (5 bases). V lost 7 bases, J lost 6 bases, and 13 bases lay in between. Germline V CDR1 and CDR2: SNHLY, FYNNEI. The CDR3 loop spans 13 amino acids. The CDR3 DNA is TGTGCCAGCATTCCCGGGGAGATCAATGAGCAGTTCTTC. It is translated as CASIPGEINEQFF.